This is a list of T cell receptor beta chains from one sample in a study of Ad26.COV2.S vaccination and SARS-CoV-2 variants. The method was immunoSEQ multiplex PCR; TCRdb's version includes in-frame clones alone and lacks a portion of them. The sample shows about 440,000 clones, around 90% of them seen only once. This specimen consisted of peripheral blood, obtained in a trial of Ad26.COV2.S vaccine versus placebo. Receptors originate from a person aged 18-60 years who received the Ad26.COV2.S COVID-19 vaccine or a placebo. CDR3s include the opening cysteine and the closing phenylalanine or tryptophan. Fields, in order: V gene, D gene, CDR3 length, CDR3 protein. The D gene is left open where the match is weak.

>TRBV6-2/TRBV6-3|TRBD2|17
CASSSVPRTSGSGTQYF
>TRBV28|NA|13
CASGPLQGGEQYF
>TRBV5-1|NA|11
CASSLKETQYF
>TRBV7-2|NA|15
CASSLVGGPYYEQYF
>TRBV29-1|NA|14
CSVSGTGGSTEAFF
>TRBV18|NA|11
CASSQQGLLFF
>TRBV24-1|NA|13
CATGDSLNTEAFF
>TRBV19|NA|15
CASSIDGGAKNIQYF
>TRBV24-1|TRBD1|16
CATSDVPTGGNYGYTF
>TRBV7-2|NA|17
CASSLAVASLNTGELFF
>TRBV19|NA|13
CASSISVNQPQHF
>TRBV15|NA|18
CATSRDTRVAGGVHEQFF
>TRBV27|NA|15
CASSLRASTNGELFF
>TRBV11-1|TRBD1|15
CASSPPRDSRGTQYF
>TRBV5-6|TRBD2|18
CASSLLGAGGSSYNEQFF
>TRBV6-5|NA|16
CASSYRGGRSGNTIYF
>TRBV3-1/TRBV3-2|NA|15
CARHRGQGGTGELFF
>TRBV11-2|NA|17
CASSLLSPGANTGELFF
>TRBV7-8|TRBD2|17
CASSSTVLSGRMGEQFF
>TRBV28|TRBD1|16
CASSTQGAATNEKLFF
>TRBV28|TRBD1|19
CASSANRDRGRVSGNTIYF
>TRBV24-1|TRBD1|16
CATKTGGGSGANVLTF
>TRBV29-1|NA|16
CSVEGYTGSGGYEQYF
>TRBV4-2|TRBD1|18
CASSQDSGQLIGSYGYTF
>TRBV4-2|TRBD2|16
CASSPRAGGSTDTQYF
>TRBV11-3|TRBD2|15
CASSLVAGPGNEQFF
>TRBV12-5|NA|15
CVAPLAQRRGETQYF
>TRBV7-9|NA|19
CASSLRGPRGGGTQETQYF
>TRBV29-1|NA|14
CSVVVDSADTEAFF
>TRBV6-4|NA|15
CASSELPGNTGELFF
>TRBV15|TRBD1|14
CATSIGTGATEAFF
>TRBV5-1|NA|14
CASSFGALREKLFF
>TRBV19|TRBD1|15
CASRPGDRPNQPQHF
>TRBV5-8|NA|12
CASSFGVYGYTF
>TRBV2|TRBD2|19
CASSRWASGRFTNTGELFF
>TRBV14|NA|13
CASSRESWNTIYF
>TRBV11-1|NA|13
CASSPRGGTEAFF
>TRBV28|NA|13
CASSLPPNTEAFF
>TRBV20-1|NA|14
CSASMQGGGNTIYF
>TRBV28|TRBD2|15
CASSPGTSVSDEQFF
>TRBV6-1|NA|16
CASSDRFRTPEPEAFF
>TRBV19|NA|14
CASRPGVYTGELFF
>TRBV7-9|NA|13
CASRRQQGTEAFF
>TRBV30|TRBD1|17
CAWSHTRQTGQDGKLFF
>TRBV28|NA|14
CATPGGARGTEAFF
>TRBV12-3/TRBV12-4|NA|12
CASSGFRVGYTF
>TRBV6-5|NA|14
CASWTGYSNQPQHF
>TRBV30|TRBD1|13
CAWSAFDRAAGTF